This T cell receptor beta chain was found in a study of cytomegalovirus exposure and HLA in healthy donors. About the research overall: Among about 179 million T cells, an earlier analysis found 117 million unique TCR beta sequences. Notes on the study in general: For most TCR sequences rarity was the rule, although some public TCRs occurred in many donors. In a later analysis, a missense DCLRE1C variant was linked to TCR beta V- and J-gene trimming.

Details on this clone: The antigen remains undetermined.

The PCR had 60 Vbeta and 13 Jbeta primers. TCRdb's copy holds only in-frame clones and misses some; the assay was immunoSEQ multiplex PCR. The table has some 120,000 clones, around 77% seen once. Germline V gene lookup returns CDR1 MNHEY and CDR2 SMNVEV (reference sequence). J was trimmed by 5 bases and V by 7 bases; bases with no gene match: 11. This CDR3 spans 15 amino acids. The sequenced material came from PBMCs. This chain joins TRBV27 and TRBJ2-5; 9 bases are a match to TRBD1. This sequence was found in a man aged 45 to 65 in good health and CMV-seronegative. The DNA for the CDR3 is TGTGCCAGCACCAATAGGTGGGGGACAGGGGAGACCCAGTACTTC. Translating it yields CASTNRWGTGETQYF.